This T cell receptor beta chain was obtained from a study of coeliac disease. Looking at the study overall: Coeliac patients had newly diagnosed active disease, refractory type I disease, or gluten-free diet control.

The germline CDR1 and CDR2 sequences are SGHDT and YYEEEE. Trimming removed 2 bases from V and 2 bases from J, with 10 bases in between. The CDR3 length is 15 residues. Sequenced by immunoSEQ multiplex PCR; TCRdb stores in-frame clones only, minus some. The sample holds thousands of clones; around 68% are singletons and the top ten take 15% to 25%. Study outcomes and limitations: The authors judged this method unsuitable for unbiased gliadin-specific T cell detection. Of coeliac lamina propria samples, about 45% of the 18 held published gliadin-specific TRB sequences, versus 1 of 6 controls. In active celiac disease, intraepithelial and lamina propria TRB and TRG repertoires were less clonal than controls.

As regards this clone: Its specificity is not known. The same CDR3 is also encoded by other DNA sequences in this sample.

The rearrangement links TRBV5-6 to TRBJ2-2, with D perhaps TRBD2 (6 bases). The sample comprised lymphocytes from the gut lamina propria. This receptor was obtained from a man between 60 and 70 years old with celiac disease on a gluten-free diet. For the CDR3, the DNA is TGTGCCAGCAGCTTCGGGGGAACTAACACCGGGGAGCTGTTTTTT. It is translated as CASSFGGTNTGELFF. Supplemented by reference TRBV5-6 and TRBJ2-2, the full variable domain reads DAGVTQSPTHLIKTRGQQVTLRCSPKSGHDTVSWYQQALGQGPQFIFQYYEEEERQRGNFPDRFSGHQFPNYSSELNVNALLLGDSALYLCASSFGGTNTGELFFGEGSRLTVL.